A single sample gave rise to the 7 T cell receptor beta chains below, sequenced in a study of HIV-infected patients and healthy controls. Approximately 500 ng RNA was reverse transcribed with alpha and beta constant-region primers. Each of the alpha and beta chains got its own library through chain-specific third strand synthesis with indices. TCRdb used MiXCR to reprocess the 5' RACE reads, holding one entry per CDR3 protein. Here the sample spans 19,000 or so distinct CDR3 sequences, less than 15% being singletons. All unsorted peripheral T cells were captured because whole blood was used without fractionation. The sequencing input was blood. The source of these receptors is an adult in good health.

This clonotype was recorded many times. This chain links TRBV5-1 with TRBJ1-5; 7 positions agree with TRBD1. This CDR3 is 14 amino acids long. The germline CDR1 and CDR2 sequences are SGHRS and YFSETQ. The ends lost 0 bases at V and 5 bases at J; junction bases unmatched: 2. The CDR3 DNA follows: TGCGCCAGCAGCTTGGAAGGACAGGATCAGCCCCAGCATTTT. This codes for CASSLEGQDQPQHF.

This clonotype appeared many times. The chain links TRBV30 to TRBJ1-5; D remains unclear. The length of the CDR3 is 13 residues. Germline V CDR1 and CDR2: GTSNPN, SVGIG (reference sequence). The germline V and J ends were trimmed by 2 bases and 5 bases, with 10 bases remaining between them. Written as DNA, the CDR3 is TGTGCCTGGAGTACCGGAGAGGATCAGCCCCAGCATTTT. Residues: CAWSTGEDQPQHF.

This clonotype was found many times. The chain joins TRBV11-3 to TRBJ2-7; 8 positions match TRBD1. V lost 4 bases to trimming and J lost 5 bases; unmatched junction nucleotides: 10. This CDR3 contains 15 residues. Germline values: CDR1 SGHNT, CDR2 YENEEA. The CDR3 spells CASSSSRGRDHEQYF. The CDR3, as DNA: TGTGCCAGCAGCTCAAGCAGGGGGCGCGACCACGAGCAGTACTTC. Full variable domain (outside the CDR3, taken from reference TRBV11-3 and TRBJ2-7): EAGVVQSPRYKIIEKKQPVAFWCNPISGHNTLYWYLQNLGQGPELLIRYENEEAVDDSQLPKDRFSAERLKGVDSTLKIQPAELGDSAVYLCASSSSRGRDHEQYFGPGTRLTVT.

Sample share makes this clonotype medium-sized (0.01 to 0.1%). This chain joins TRBV11-2 and TRBJ2-6, with D hard to call. The germline V gene encodes CDR1 SGHAT and CDR2 FQNNGV. This CDR3 has 16 residues. The V and J ends lost 5 bases and 1 base respectively, with 12 bases between them. CDR3 residues: CASSPPDRSGANVLTF. The DNA of the CDR3 is TGTGCCAGCAGCCCCCCGGACCGTTCTGGGGCCAACGTCCTGACTTTC.

This clonotype was found many times. The genes are TRBV4-2 and TRBJ2-5; 12 nucleotides agree with TRBD2. CDR1 and CDR2 from the germline V gene are LGHNA and YNFKEQ. The junction had 5 bases not matched to a gene; V was cut back by 3 bases and J by 3 bases. CDR3 size: 16 residues. This CDR3 reads CASSQEGLAGKETQYF. The CDR3 nucleotides read TGTGCCAGCAGCCAGGAGGGACTAGCGGGCAAAGAGACCCAGTACTTC.

The gene calls are TRBV9 and TRBJ2-7; D tentatively fits TRBD1 or TRBD2 (5 bases each). This CDR3 comprises 15 residues. The V gene's germline CDR1 is SGDLS and CDR2 YYNGEE. The V and J ends lost 9 bases and 3 bases respectively, with 22 bases between them. The DNA of the CDR3 is TGTGCCATCACACCATTCCGGGACGGCCTCTACGAGCAGTACTTC. Its translation is CAITPFRDGLYEQYF. Complete variable domain (other parts from reference TRBV9 and TRBJ2-7): DSGVTQTPKHLITATGQRVTLRCSPRSGDLSVYWYQQSLDQGLQFLIQYYNGEERAKGNILERFSAQQFPDLHSELNLSSLELGDSALYFCAITPFRDGLYEQYFGPGTRLTVT.

The chain joins TRBV29-1 to TRBJ2-3; D gene uncertain. The V gene's germline CDR1 is SQVTM and CDR2 ANQGSEA. Trimming removed 7 bases from V and 0 bases from J, with 14 bases in between. The CDR3 sequence is 14 residues long. The CDR3 here is CSALISRSTDTQYF. For the CDR3, the DNA is TGCAGCGCGTTGATATCGCGGAGCACAGATACGCAGTATTTT.